Each of the 5 T cell receptor beta chains below was sequenced from the same sample in a study of CD8+ T cells in alopecia areata. Following RNA extraction, reverse transcription yielded cDNA that acted as the sequencing template. Data came from immunoSEQ multiplex PCR; TCRdb stores just in-frame clones and leaves some out. The specimen gives roughly 260,000 clones without singletons; the ten biggest hold 0.9% to 1.5%. The study sorted pooled cutaneous lymph node cells by CD4, CD8alpha, NKG2D, NKG2ACE and other markers. The specimen was CD4+ T cells sorted from a lymph node. These receptors all stem from a C3H/HeJ mouse with alopecia areata. Strain MHC haplotype: H2-k.

Points on this clone: The genes are named according to mouse. The sequenced fragment ends 4 residues before the CDR3 boundary, so the rest is inferred from the germline J gene. This sequence joins TRBV13-3 and TRBJ1-1, with 12 positions matching TRBD1. The CDR3 loop spans 16 amino acids. The germline V gene encodes CDR1 NNHDY and CDR2 SYVADS. The trim removed 8 bases at V and 4 bases at J, leaving 12 bases unmatched. The covered CDR3 bases are TGTGCCAGAGGGATAGGGACAGGGGGCGGTTGCACA. Its translation is CARGIGTGGGCT. The entire CDR3 sequence reads CARGIGTGGGCTEVFF.

Only a few counts were recorded for this clone. Genes and germline come from the mouse. The read is 4 residues too short to cover the CDR3 end, so that end is filled in from the germline J gene. The chain recombines TRBV13-1 with TRBJ1-1; D is possibly TRBD1 (6 bases). V gave up 5 bases and J gave up 0 bases, with 14 bases separating them. The CDR3 consists of 15 residues. The germline gives CDR1 NSHNY, CDR2 SYGAGN. CDR3 protein: CASSRQAIPNTEVFF. The sequenced part of the CDR3 DNA is TGTGCCAGCAGCCGACAGGCAATCCCAAACACA.

This clone was counted a few times. These gene names are mouse names. The missing CDR3 end, 4 residues past where the read stops, is filled in from the germline J gene. Other nucleotide sequences from this sample produce the same CDR3. The V call is TRBV19, the J call TRBJ2-1; 10 bases line up with TRBD2. Germline-derived CDR1 and CDR2 are FNHDT and SITEND (reference sequence). The CDR3 spans 14 residues. Unmatched junction bases numbered 1, after V lost 2 bases and J lost 5 bases. The CDR3 sequence: CASSMGTGDAEQFF. The sequenced CDR3 bases are TGTGCCAGCAGTATGGGGACTGGGGATGCT.

This clone has more than one count but fewer than ten. Gene names follow the mouse nomenclature. The read stops 4 residues short of the end of the CDR3; the missing end is completed from the germline J gene. The chain carries TRBV19 and TRBJ1-2; D unresolved. CDR1 and CDR2 (germline): FNHDT, SITEND (reference sequence). V was trimmed by 4 bases and J by 0 bases, leaving 10 bases between them. The CDR3 sequence is 14 residues long. CDR3 bases read: TGTGCCAGCAGTTCCAGAAATGCAAACTCC. This translates into CASSSRNANS. The full CDR3 protein is CASSSRNANSDYTF.

As for this clone: Gene names refer to mouse genes. The read halts 4 residues ahead of the CDR3 end, with the missing end drawn from the germline J gene. The chain joins TRBV5 to TRBJ2-4; TRBD1 matches at 10 bases. Germline CDR1 and CDR2: LGHNA and YNLKQL (reference sequence). The CDR3 is 15 amino acids. CDR3: CASSQEGTGVNTLYF. The sequenced CDR3 bases are TGTGCCAGCAGCCAAGAGGGGACAGGGGTGAAC.